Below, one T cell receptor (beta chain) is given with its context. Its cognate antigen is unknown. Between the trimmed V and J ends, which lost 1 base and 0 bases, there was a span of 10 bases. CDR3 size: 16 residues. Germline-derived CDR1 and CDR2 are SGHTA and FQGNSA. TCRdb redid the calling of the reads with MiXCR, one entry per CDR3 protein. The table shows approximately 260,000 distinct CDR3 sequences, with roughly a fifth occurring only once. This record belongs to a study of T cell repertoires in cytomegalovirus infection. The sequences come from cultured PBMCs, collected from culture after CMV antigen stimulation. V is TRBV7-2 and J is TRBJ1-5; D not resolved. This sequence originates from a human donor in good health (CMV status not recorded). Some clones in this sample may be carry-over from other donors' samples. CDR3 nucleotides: TGTGCCAGCAGCTTAGGTCACAGCTATAGCAATCAGCCCCAGCATTTT. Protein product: CASSLGHSYSNQPQHF.